A single sample is the source of the 26 T cell receptor beta chains below, sequenced in a study of T-cell memory formation after mild COVID-19. TCRdb fed the 5' RACE reads into MiXCR, producing one record per CDR3 protein. The table shows around 150,000 distinct CDR3 sequences, with 11% occurring only once. The sequenced sample was PBMCs or a T cell subset sorted from them (not recorded which). These TCRs come from a man in his late teens or twenties who had mild COVID-19 (a few samples of this study predate the infection). Cell type and time point are not known.

CDR3 in amino acids: CASSRSAGMNTGELFF. CDR3 DNA: TGTGCCAGCTCACGGAGTGCGGGGATGAACACCGGGGAGCTGTTTTTT. This chain links TRBV18 with TRBJ2-2; the D gene is possibly TRBD2 (6 bases). From germline, CDR1 is KGHSH and CDR2 LQKENI. There are 16 residues in the CDR3. V was pared by 4 bases and J by 1 base, with 13 bases between.

In this sample, this clonotype turned up a few times. J is TRBJ2-3 and V is TRBV20-1; D may be TRBD1 (5 bases). The CDR3 is 16 residues long. Germline values: CDR1 DFQATT, CDR2 SNEGSKA (reference sequence). Trimming pared 6 bases from V and 0 bases from J, leaving 19 bases between. The CDR3, as DNA: TGCAGTGCCACCCCAGGGTGGCAGGGTAGCACAGATACGCAGTATTTT. It codes for CSATPGWQGSTDTQYF.

The V and J genes are TRBV11-3 and TRBJ2-3; D uncertain. The germline V and J ends were trimmed by 3 bases and 0 bases, with 10 bases remaining between them. Looked up from germline, CDR1 is SGHNT and CDR2 is YENEEA. The CDR3 covers 15 residues. Here the CDR3 DNA reads TGTGCCAGCAGCTTTGCCTGGTCTAGCACAGATACGCAGTATTTT. Its translation: CASSFAWSSTDTQYF.

This chain links TRBV7-3 with TRBJ2-5, with 14 bases lining up with TRBD2. Germline assignment: CDR1 SGHTA and CDR2 FQGTGA. The V and J ends lost 6 bases and 5 bases, in that order; junction bases with no gene match: 11. The CDR3 has 17 residues. CDR3 DNA sequence: TGTGCCAGCAGTTCCTCCGGGACTAGCGGGGGAGGTGAGACCCAGTACTTC. This codes for CASSSSGTSGGGETQYF. Full variable domain (outside the CDR3, taken from reference TRBV7-3 and TRBJ2-5): GAGVSQTPSNKVTEKGKYVELRCDPISGHTALYWYRQSLGQGPEFLIYFQGTGAADDSGLPNDRFFAVRPEGSVSTLKIQRTERGDSAVYLCASSSSGTSGGGETQYFGPGTRLLVL.

This clonotype turned up a few times. This rearrangement joins TRBV7-2 to TRBJ2-3, with D unresolved. The CDR3 length is 15 residues. Trimming stripped 5 bases from V and 4 bases from J, with 16 bases between. Looked up from germline, CDR1 is SGHTA and CDR2 is FQGNSA. The CDR3 nucleotides are TGTGCCAGCAGCCCCGGTCCCCGAGCCCCAGATACGCAGTATTTT. Protein product: CASSPGPRAPDTQYF.

V usage is TRBV6-2 or TRBV6-3 and J usage is TRBJ1-2, with D unclear. This CDR3 region has 15 residues. Germline assignment: CDR1 MNHEY and CDR2 SVGEGT. The V gene lost 2 bases and the J gene lost 3 bases, with 13 bases spanning the gap. The CDR3 sequence is CASSYRWDVDYGYTF. CDR3 bases: TGTGCCAGCAGTTACAGGTGGGATGTGGACTATGGCTACACCTTC.

The V call is TRBV7-2, the J call TRBJ2-3, with D uncertain. The germline CDR1 and CDR2 sequences are SGHTA and FQGNSA. Trimming cost V 6 bases and J 6 bases, with 7 bases left between them. This CDR3 is 11 amino acids long. The CDR3 is CASRIRDTQYF. CDR3 in DNA: TGTGCCAGCAGGATTAGGGATACGCAGTATTTT.

This clonotype was found a few times. The gene calls are TRBV5-5 and TRBJ1-5; D unresolved. V gave up 0 bases and J gave up 2 bases, with 6 bases separating them. CDR3 size: 14 residues. Germline V lookup: CDR1 SGHKS, CDR2 YYEKEE (reference sequence). This CDR3 reads CASSLVFRNQPQHF. The DNA of the CDR3 is TGTGCCAGCAGCTTGGTTTTTCGCAATCAGCCCCAGCATTTT.

This clonotype was counted a few times. This rearrangement joins TRBV7-2 to TRBJ2-1; 9 nucleotides line up with TRBD2. The CDR3 is made up of 13 amino acids. Germline CDR1 is SGHTA and CDR2 is FQGNSA. V shed 4 bases, J shed 16 bases, and the junction held 11 bases outside the gene matches. CDR3: CASSSLRGGALFF. For the CDR3, the DNA is TGTGCCAGCAGCTCCCTTCGCGGGGGGGCCCTTTTCTTC.

This clonotype was detected a few times. This rearrangement joins TRBV29-1 to TRBJ1-1; TRBD1 matches at 8 bases. The junction had 10 bases not matched to a gene; V was cut back by 6 bases and J by 4 bases. Germline CDR1 is SQVTM and CDR2 is ANQGSEA. This CDR3 contains 14 residues. The CDR3 coding sequence is TGCAGCGTCGGACAGGGCGGATGGGGCACTGAAGCTTTCTTT. Protein product: CSVGQGGWGTEAFF. The full variable domain, with the rest looked up from reference TRBV29-1 and TRBJ1-1, is SAVISQKPSRDICQRGTSLTIQCQVDSQVTMMFWYRQQPGQSLTLIATANQGSEATYESGFVIDKFPISRPNLTFSTLTVSNMSPEDSSIYLCSVGQGGWGTEAFFGQGTRLTVV.

This clonotype was picked up a small number of times. The genes are TRBV12-3 or TRBV12-4 and TRBJ1-1; D is possibly TRBD1 (5 bases). The CDR3 has 14 amino acids. Trimming took off 4 bases at V and 7 bases at J, with 16 bases between the two ends. CDR3 in amino acids: CASSSGTEYHEAFF. The DNA of the CDR3 is TGTGCCAGCAGTTCCGGGACGGAATACCATGAAGCTTTCTTT.

This clonotype was seen only a few times. The J gene is TRBJ2-3, the V gene TRBV2, with 15 positions matching TRBD2. Looked up from germline, CDR1 is SNHLY and CDR2 is FYNNEI. The CDR3 is 17 residues long. V dropped 5 bases and J dropped 9; count of bases not matched to a gene: 12. This chain's CDR3 is CASSLIGLAGGTKTQYF. For the CDR3, the DNA is TGTGCCAGCAGTCTGATCGGACTAGCGGGGGGGACGAAAACGCAGTATTTT. Full variable domain (missing parts from reference TRBV2 and TRBJ2-3): EPEVTQTPSHQVTQMGQEVILRCVPISNHLYFYWYRQILGQKVEFLVSFYNNEISEKSEIFDDQFSVERPDGSNFTLKIRSTKLEDSAMYFCASSLIGLAGGTKTQYFGPGTRLTVL.

This clonotype was seen a handful of times. This chain connects TRBV18 to TRBJ2-2, with D maybe TRBD2 (6 bases). V lost 2 bases and J lost 3, with 16 bases in between. This CDR3 contains 17 residues. From germline, CDR1 is KGHSH and CDR2 LQKENI. This chain's CDR3 is CASSPWAPTGDTGELFF. In DNA form, the CDR3 reads TGTGCCAGCTCACCATGGGCCCCAACGGGGGACACCGGGGAGCTGTTTTTT.

The V gene is TRBV5-1, the J gene TRBJ1-1, with D possibly matching TRBD1 (5 bases). CDR1 is SGHRS and CDR2 is YFSETQ in the germline V gene. V lost 2 bases, J lost 4 bases, and 18 bases lay in between. The CDR3 loop spans 16 amino acids. The CDR3 nucleotides read TGCGCCAGCAGCTTTTCCCTCCCGGGGGGGAGCACTGAAGCTTTCTTT. Translated: CASSFSLPGGSTEAFF.

This rearrangement joins TRBV7-2 to TRBJ1-1, with 7 bases aligning to TRBD1. V shed 5 bases, J shed 0 bases, and the junction held 6 bases outside the gene matches. The V gene's germline CDR1 is SGHTA and CDR2 FQGNSA. The CDR3 totals 15 residues. CDR3 sequence: CASSLQGGMNTEAFF. The CDR3 bases are TGTGCCAGCAGCCTTCAGGGGGGAATGAACACTGAAGCTTTCTTT.

This clonotype was seen a handful of times. This rearrangement joins TRBV7-9 to TRBJ1-3; no clear D gene. CDR3 length: 17 residues. V shed 5 bases and J shed 0 bases, with 17 bases lying between them. The germline gives CDR1 SEHNR, CDR2 FQNEAQ (reference sequence). The CDR3 protein is CASSLRGNILSGNTIYF. The CDR3 DNA follows: TGTGCCAGCAGCCTACGGGGAAACATCCTCTCTGGAAACACCATATATTTT.

This chain links TRBV7-3 with TRBJ1-2; maybe TRBD1 (5 bases). The CDR3 is made up of 14 amino acids. Looked up from germline, CDR1 is SGHTA and CDR2 is FQGTGA. The germline V and J ends were trimmed by 5 bases and 3 bases, with 13 bases remaining between them. For the CDR3, the DNA is TGTGCCAGCAGCCCGGGGACTAGAGACTATGGCTACACCTTC. Protein: CASSPGTRDYGYTF. The full variable domain, rest sourced from reference TRBV7-3 and TRBJ1-2, is GAGVSQTPSNKVTEKGKYVELRCDPISGHTALYWYRQSLGQGPEFLIYFQGTGAADDSGLPNDRFFAVRPEGSVSTLKIQRTERGDSAVYLCASSPGTRDYGYTFGSGTRLTVV.

This clonotype was recorded a few times. This chain uses TRBV7-2 with TRBJ2-3, with D unclear. The CDR3 covers 16 residues. Germline V CDR1 and CDR2: SGHTA, FQGNSA. V lost 1 base to trimming and J lost 0 bases, with 11 bases between them. The CDR3 is CASSLVAPTSTDTQYF. The CDR3 nucleotides are TGTGCCAGCAGCTTAGTGGCTCCCACTAGCACAGATACGCAGTATTTT. Full variable domain (remainder filled in from reference TRBV7-2 and TRBJ2-3): GAGVSQSPSNKVTEKGKDVELRCDPISGHTALYWYRQSLGQGLEFLIYFQGNSAPDKSGLPSDRFSAERTGGSVSTLTIQRTQQEDSAVYLCASSLVAPTSTDTQYFGPGTRLTVL.

This chain joins TRBV5-1 and TRBJ1-2; 8 bases line up with TRBD1. Germline CDR1 reads SGHRS; CDR2 reads YFSETQ. The CDR3 totals 15 residues. Trimming took 3 bases from V and 6 from J; bases not matched to a gene: 10. The CDR3, as DNA: TGCGCCAGCAGCTCCAGCCTCGGACAGGGTGATGGCTACACCTTC. This codes for CASSSSLGQGDGYTF.

This clonotype occurred a few times. The chain links TRBV12-3 or TRBV12-4 to TRBJ2-3, with D tentatively TRBD1 (6 bases). The ends were cut back, 1 base at V and 2 bases at J, with 10 bases in the middle. The CDR3 has 15 residues. CDR3 sequence (DNA): TGTGCCAGCAGTTTAGGTCAGGGGCACACAGATACGCAGTATTTT. This encodes CASSLGQGHTDTQYF.

This chain's CDR3 is CASSQMQSQPQHF. The CDR3 DNA sequence: TGCGCCAGCAGCCAAATGCAGAGTCAGCCCCAGCATTTT. The chain joins TRBV4-3 to TRBJ1-5, with no clear D. This CDR3 is built from 13 residues. Germline CDR1 is LGHNA and CDR2 is YSLEER. V was pared by 2 bases and J by 6 bases, with 8 bases between.

The chain links TRBV4-2 to TRBJ1-2; D possibly corresponds to TRBD1 (5 bases). Germline CDR1 and CDR2: LGHNA and YNFKEQ. Trimming removed 1 base at V and 6 bases at J, with 12 bases between. The CDR3 contains 14 residues. This chain's CDR3 is CASSQVEGNNGYTF. CDR3 DNA sequence: TGTGCCAGCAGCCAAGTTGAGGGGAACAATGGCTACACCTTC.

This clonotype was counted many times. The chain has TRBV4-2 and TRBJ2-5; D call uncertain. Deletions cut 0 bases from V and 9 bases from J, with 11 bases between. CDR1 and CDR2 (germline): LGHNA, YNFKEQ. The CDR3 loop spans 13 amino acids. This CDR3 reads CASSQDDFGPQYF. The CDR3 nucleotides are TGTGCCAGCAGCCAAGATGACTTCGGACCCCAGTACTTC.

This clonotype has a handful of counts. V and J are TRBV15 and TRBJ2-3; D remains ambiguous. Trimming pared 0 bases from V and 1 base from J, leaving 11 bases between. The CDR3 spans 16 residues. CDR1 is LNHNV, CDR2 YYDKDF, per germline (reference sequence). CDR3 residues: CATSRDPTARTDTQYF. In nucleotides, the CDR3 is TGTGCCACCAGCAGAGATCCCACAGCCCGCACAGATACGCAGTATTTT. Combining the CDR3 with reference TRBV15 and TRBJ2-3 gives the whole variable domain DAMVIQNPRYQVTQFGKPVTLSCSQTLNHNVMYWYQQKSSQAPKLLFHYYDKDFNNEADTPDNFQSRRPNTSFCFLDIRSPGLGDTAMYLCATSRDPTARTDTQYFGPGTRLTVL.

This clonotype has a count of ten or more. The chain employs TRBV4-2 and TRBJ1-2, with D tentatively TRBD1 (5 bases). The germline CDR1 and CDR2 sequences are LGHNA and YNFKEQ. Trimming cost V 6 bases and J 2 bases, with 7 bases left between them. The CDR3 is made up of 12 amino acids. CDR3 bases: TGTGCCAGCAGTCGGGACAACTATGGCTACACCTTC. Protein product: CASSRDNYGYTF.

The CDR3 DNA reads as TGCAGCGTTGAAAAGAAGGGCCCTGAGGTGAATCAGCCCCAGCATTTT. Its protein product is CSVEKKGPEVNQPQHF. The genes are TRBV29-1 and TRBJ1-5; D not resolved. CDR3 length equals 16 residues. CDR1 and CDR2 (germline): SQVTM, ANQGSEA. With 2 bases removed from V and 4 bases from J, the gap between germline ends came to 18 bases.